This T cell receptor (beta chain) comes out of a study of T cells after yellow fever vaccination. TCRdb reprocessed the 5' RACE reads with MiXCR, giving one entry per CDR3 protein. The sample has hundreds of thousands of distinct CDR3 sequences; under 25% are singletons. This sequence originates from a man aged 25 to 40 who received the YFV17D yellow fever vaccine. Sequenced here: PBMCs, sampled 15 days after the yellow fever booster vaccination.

The CDR3 here is CTISFGASFSNEQFF. DNA of the CDR3: TGTACCATCAGTTTTGGGGCATCGTTCTCCAATGAGCAGTTCTTC. V usage is TRBV3-1 and J usage is TRBJ2-1, with D possibly being TRBD1 (5 bases). Germline CDR1 and CDR2: LGHDT and YNNKEL (reference sequence). The CDR3 contains 15 residues.